The 30 T cell receptor beta chains reported below all come from one sample, sequenced in a study of T cell repertoires in cytomegalovirus infection. TCRdb re-called the reads through MiXCR, storing one row per CDR3 protein. The data contain around 770,000 distinct CDR3 sequences, almost 30% of them singletons. No antigen is known for these receptors. This material consisted of cultured CD8+ T cells from PBMCs, taken from culture after CMV antigen stimulation. The receptors were gathered from a human donor in good health (CMV status not recorded). Some clones in this sample may be carry-over from other donors' samples.

The chain has TRBV4-1 and TRBJ2-1; D is possibly TRBD1 (6 bases). The CDR3 loop spans 13 amino acids. CDR1 is MGHRA and CDR2 is YSYEKL in the germline V gene. Trimming took 1 base from V and 8 from J, leaving 9 bases between them. The chain's CDR3 is CASSQGAGDEQFF. The CDR3 DNA reads TGCGCCAGCAGCCAAGGTGCAGGGGATGAGCAGTTCTTC.

This clonotype was counted only a few times. This chain uses TRBV7-2 with TRBJ1-2; D unclear. The CDR3 extends over 13 amino acids. The V gene's germline CDR1 is SGHTA and CDR2 FQGNSA. V lost 5 bases and J 8 bases, leaving 15 bases between the germline ends. The CDR3: CASSQGGRRGYTF. The DNA of the CDR3 is TGTGCCAGCAGCCAAGGAGGGAGAAGGGGCTACACCTTC.

This clonotype showed up many times. The CDR3, as DNA: TGTGCCAGCAGTTTAGCGTTTTACAGGCGCGGACTAGCTGACACAGATACGCAGTATTTT. Encoded protein: CASSLAFYRRGLADTDTQYF. The gene calls are TRBV12-3 or TRBV12-4 and TRBJ2-3, with 8 bases identical to TRBD2. This CDR3 is 20 amino acids long. V trimming: 0 bases; J trimming: 2 bases; junction bases outside the gene matches: 16.

The chain combines TRBV11-2 with TRBJ2-1; D may be TRBD1 or TRBD2 (5 bases each). Germline V gene sequence: CDR1 SGHAT, CDR2 FQNNGV. CDR3 size: 13 residues. Trimming shortened V by 3 bases and J by 11 bases, and 14 bases separated the two germline ends. As DNA, the CDR3 is TGTGCCAGCAGCTTGTCGCAGGGACCAAAGCAGTTCTTC. It codes for CASSLSQGPKQFF.

On this clonotype itself: One end of the junction is discordant with germline, which a read error may explain. CDR3 in DNA: TGCGCCAGCGGATTATGGGACAGCCTACTTGAAGCTTTCTTT. Translated: CASGLWDSLLEAFF. The rearrangement links TRBV5-8 to TRBJ1-1, with 7 nucleotides matching TRBD1. The CDR3 contains 14 residues. Germline assignment: CDR1 SGHTS and CDR2 YDEGEE.

V and J are TRBV7-9 and TRBJ2-6; D unresolved. The CDR3 covers 15 residues. Trimming shortened V by 1 base and J by 3 bases, and 7 bases separated the two germline ends. The germline V gene has CDR1 SEHNR and CDR2 FQNEAQ (reference sequence). CDR3 DNA: TGTGCCAGCAGCTTAGTAGTGGTTGGGGCCAACGTCCTGACTTTC. Translating it yields CASSLVVVGANVLTF.

This chain joins TRBV19 and TRBJ2-1; TRBD2 agrees at 7 bases. Trimming removed 1 base from V and 3 bases from J; junction bases left unmatched: 6. Germline lookup yields CDR1 LNHDA and CDR2 SQIVND (reference sequence). CDR3 size: 16 residues. CDR3 in amino acids: CASSIVGGGSYNEQFF. CDR3 sequence (DNA): TGTGCCAGTAGTATAGTAGGCGGGGGAAGCTACAATGAGCAGTTCTTC.

In its sample, this clonotype was seen many times. The chain carries TRBV7-8 and TRBJ2-4, with TRBD1 matching 8 bases. V was clipped by 5 bases and J by 2 bases; unmatched bases: 8. This CDR3 comprises 16 residues. The germline CDR1 and CDR2 sequences are SGHVS and FQNEAQ. The DNA for the CDR3 is TGTGCCAGCAGCCCAGGGGGCGGGAAAACCAAAAACATTCAGTACTTC. It codes for CASSPGGGKTKNIQYF. The variable domain in full, completed from reference TRBV7-8 and TRBJ2-4, reads GAGVSQSPRYKVAKRGQDVALRCDPISGHVSLFWYQQALGQGPEFLTYFQNEAQLDKSGLPSDRFFAERPEGSVSTLKIQRTQQEDSAVYLCASSPGGGKTKNIQYFGAGTRLSVL.

This sequence joins TRBV24-1 and TRBJ2-1, with a tentative D call TRBD1 (5 bases). Germline-derived CDR1 and CDR2 are KGHDR and SFDVKD. V lost 0 bases and J lost 6, with 8 bases in between. The CDR3 length is 14 residues. CDR3 region: CATSDLRQSNEQFF. CDR3 bases: TGTGCCACCAGTGATTTGCGACAGAGCAATGAGCAGTTCTTC.

This chain uses TRBV10-3 with TRBJ1-2, with D hard to call. The CDR3 spans 11 residues. Germline CDR1 is ENHRY and CDR2 is SYGVKD. Trimming took off 8 bases at V and 5 bases at J, with 9 bases between the two ends. In nucleotides, the CDR3 is TGTGCCATCGGAGAGGGTTATGGCTACACCTTC. Protein sequence: CAIGEGYGYTF.

This clonotype was counted at least ten times. CDR3: CASSFDRGWETQYF. CDR3 DNA sequence: TGTGCCAGCAGCTTCGACAGGGGTTGGGAGACCCAGTACTTC. This sequence joins TRBV7-9 and TRBJ2-5, with 8 bases fitting TRBD1. CDR1 is SEHNR, CDR2 FQNEAQ, per germline (reference sequence). V lost 3 bases to trimming and J lost 5 bases; unmatched junction nucleotides: 5. The CDR3 is 14 amino acids. Together with reference TRBV7-9 and TRBJ2-5, the CDR3 gives the full variable domain: DTGVSQNPRHKITKRGQNVTFRCDPISEHNRLYWYRQTLGQGPEFLTYFQNEAQLEKSRLLSDRFSAERPKGSFSTLEIQRTEQGDSAMYLCASSFDRGWETQYFGPGTRLLVL.

This chain uses TRBV28 with TRBJ1-1, with a tentative D call TRBD1 (6 bases). Trimming pared 9 bases from V and 3 bases from J, leaving 14 bases between. The CDR3 has 13 residues. Germline V gene data show CDR1 as MDHEN and CDR2 as SYDVKM. The CDR3 is CASKQGMHTEAFF. CDR3 sequence (DNA): TGTGCCAGTAAACAGGGAATGCACACTGAAGCTTTCTTT.

The chain couples TRBV28 to TRBJ1-2, with 9 nucleotides matching TRBD1. There are 15 residues in the CDR3. Germline V CDR1 and CDR2: MDHEN, SYDVKM. V trimming: 5 bases; J trimming: 4 bases; junction bases outside the gene matches: 8. The CDR3 loop reads CASSHGTGITYGYTF. CDR3 nucleotide sequence: TGTGCCAGCAGTCACGGGACAGGGATAACCTATGGCTACACCTTC.

The chain carries TRBV19 and TRBJ1-1, with TRBD1 matching over 8 bases. V was pared by 3 bases and J by 1 base, with 4 bases of the junction left unmatched. There are 15 residues in the CDR3. Germline values: CDR1 LNHDA, CDR2 SQIVND (reference sequence). The chain's CDR3 is CASSIQGATNTEAFF. The CDR3 DNA reads TGTGCCAGTAGTATCCAGGGGGCAACGAACACTGAAGCTTTCTTT. The full variable domain, in which reference TRBV19 and TRBJ1-1 provide the parts outside the CDR3, is DGGITQSPKYLFRKEGQNVTLSCEQNLNHDAMYWYRQDPGQGLRLIYYSQIVNDFQKGDIAEGYSVSREKKESFPLTVTSAQKNPTAFYLCASSIQGATNTEAFFGQGTRLTVV.

This clonotype has a handful of counts. This chain joins TRBV12-3 or TRBV12-4 and TRBJ1-2; 8 nucleotides match TRBD1. Losses at the gene ends were 2 bases for V and 6 bases for J; bases not matched to a gene: 11. The CDR3 covers 16 residues. As DNA, the CDR3 is TGTGCCAGCAGTTTAACGATCCAGGACAGGGCTCATGGCTACACCTTC. This translates into CASSLTIQDRAHGYTF.

This clonotype appeared many times. The CDR3 nucleotides are TGTGCCAGCAGCTTAGTCGCCAGTCTTAACTATGGCTACACCTTC. Its protein product is CASSLVASLNYGYTF. V gene TRBV7-6 combines with J gene TRBJ1-2; unclear D gene. Per the germline V gene, CDR1 is SGHVS and CDR2 is FNYEAQ. V lost 1 base to trimming and J lost 1 base, with 10 bases between them. This CDR3 is built from 15 residues. Based on the CDR3 plus reference TRBV7-6 and TRBJ1-2, the full variable domain is GAGVSQSPRYKVTKRGQDVALRCDPISGHVSLYWYRQALGQGPEFLTYFNYEAQQDKSGLPNDRFSAERPEGSISTLTIQRTEQRDSAMYRCASSLVASLNYGYTFGSGTRLTVV.

This clonotype was counted only a few times. The chain links TRBV12-5 to TRBJ2-1; maybe TRBD1 (6 bases). The CDR3 spans 17 residues. The germline V gene encodes CDR1 LGHNT and CDR2 FRNRAP. The V end lost 3 bases, the J end lost 13 bases, and 28 bases lay between the germline ends. CDR3 sequence: CASGFTISEGEPPSQFF. The CDR3 DNA reads as TGTGCTAGTGGTTTCACGATCTCAGAGGGGGAACCTCCGTCTCAGTTCTTC.

This clonotype was observed a few times. The chain carries TRBV6-6 and TRBJ1-4; TRBD1 is a possible D gene (5 bases). V gave up 7 bases and J gave up 4 bases, with 25 bases separating them. There are 18 residues in the CDR3. Germline V gene sequence: CDR1 MNHNY, CDR2 SVGAGI (reference sequence). CDR3 bases: TGTGCCAGCATCCGGAGCCACGGTGGGGCAGGCGGTAATGAAAAACTGTTTTTT. Its translation is CASIRSHGGAGGNEKLFF.

This chain links TRBV19 with TRBJ1-2; D might be TRBD1 (5 bases). The CDR3 covers 18 residues. V was trimmed by 6 bases and J by 0 bases, leaving 23 bases between them. Germline assignment: CDR1 LNHDA and CDR2 SQIVND (reference sequence). The CDR3 nucleotides read TGTGCCAGTAGCTTCCTAAGTTCCGTTTCGACAGCTAACTATGGCTACACCTTC. Residues: CASSFLSSVSTANYGYTF.

The chain couples TRBV4-2 to TRBJ2-1; 8 nucleotides agree with TRBD1. CDR3 length equals 14 residues. Germline values: CDR1 LGHNA, CDR2 YNFKEQ. The junction had 10 bases not matched to a gene; V was cut back by 1 base and J by 14 bases. The CDR3 nucleotides read TGTGCCAGCAGCCAAGGATTGGGACAGGTTGGGAAGTTCTTC. Protein sequence: CASSQGLGQVGKFF.

This clonotype was found once. The chain uses TRBV12-5 and TRBJ2-7; D is perhaps TRBD1 (6 bases). Trimming took 2 bases from V and 1 from J, leaving 9 bases between them. Germline CDR1 and CDR2: LGHNT and FRNRAP. This CDR3 is built from 14 residues. The CDR3 DNA sequence: TGTGCTAGTGGTTTGTGGGACACATCCTACGAGCAGTACTTC. This gives the protein CASGLWDTSYEQYF.

This clonotype was counted only a few times. The J gene is TRBJ1-2, the V gene TRBV4-1; D remains ambiguous. Germline-derived CDR1 and CDR2 are MGHRA and YSYEKL. The V and J ends lost 0 bases and 4 bases respectively, with 9 bases between them. The CDR3 has 14 residues. In DNA, the CDR3 is TGCGCCAGCAGCCAAGAGCCGGGCAGCTATGGCTACACCTTC. The encoded protein is CASSQEPGSYGYTF.

The rearrangement links TRBV12-3 or TRBV12-4 to TRBJ1-2; D gene unclear. The CDR3 covers 13 residues. V lost 4 bases, J lost 1 base, and 7 bases lay in between. This CDR3 is CASSYLSNYGYTF. The CDR3 DNA follows: TGTGCCAGCAGTTACCTTAGTAACTATGGCTACACCTTC.

This clonotype was seen repeatedly, ten times or more. The rearrangement joins TRBV7-8 to TRBJ2-1; D unclear. Germline V lookup: CDR1 SGHVS, CDR2 FQNEAQ. The CDR3 totals 15 residues. V lost 1 base and J 3 bases, leaving 10 bases between the germline ends. The CDR3 here is CASSLDGANYNEQFF. The CDR3 DNA follows: TGTGCCAGCAGCTTAGACGGCGCCAACTACAATGAGCAGTTCTTC.

This clonotype occurred many times. This chain links TRBV25-1 with TRBJ1-1, with D uncertain. Germline V gene sequence: CDR1 MGHDK, CDR2 SYGVNS. Trimming cost V 3 bases and J 0 bases, with 11 bases left between them. CDR3 length equals 15 residues. The CDR3 reads CASSEARSMNTEAFF. CDR3 nucleotides: TGTGCCAGCAGTGAGGCTAGGAGCATGAACACTGAAGCTTTCTTT.

The rearrangement links TRBV5-5 to TRBJ1-6; D is unclear. The V end was cut by 4 bases, the J end by 7 bases, with 15 bases between. This CDR3 is built from 15 residues. CDR1 and CDR2 from the germline V gene are SGHKS and YYEKEE (reference sequence). CDR3 DNA: TGTGCCAGCAGCGCCCCGGGCGGGTTAAATTCACCCCTCCACTTT. Its protein is CASSAPGGLNSPLHF.

V gene TRBV4-1 combines with J gene TRBJ2-2; 8 positions match TRBD1. The V and J ends lost 0 bases and 4 bases, in that order; junction bases with no gene match: 4. This CDR3 is 16 amino acids long. Germline loops: CDR1 MGHRA, CDR2 YSYEKL. Here the CDR3 DNA reads TGCGCCAGCAGCCAAGAGGACAGGGCGAGCACCGGGGAGCTGTTTTTT. Its translation is CASSQEDRASTGELFF.

The J gene is TRBJ2-5, the V gene TRBV6-1, with D uncertain. V was pared by 0 bases and J by 4 bases, with 3 bases between. The CDR3 is made up of 12 amino acids. Germline-derived CDR1 and CDR2 are MNHNS and SASEGT. The CDR3 nucleotides are TGTGCCAGCAGTGAAGCCTCAGAGACCCAGTACTTC. Its protein is CASSEASETQYF.

The rearrangement links TRBV6-2 or TRBV6-3 to TRBJ2-4; D not certain. V was shortened by 2 bases and J by 5 bases, with 4 bases between the two germline ends. The length of the CDR3 is 12 residues. The V gene's germline CDR1 is MNHEY and CDR2 SVGEGT. CDR3: CASSYLENIQYF. The CDR3 bases are TGTGCCAGCAGTTACCTCGAAAACATTCAGTACTTC.

The chain links TRBV24-1 to TRBJ2-5, with D hard to call. This CDR3 has 15 amino acids. V was trimmed by 0 bases and J by 0 bases, leaving 7 bases between them. Germline-derived CDR1 and CDR2 are KGHDR and SFDVKD. The CDR3 DNA is TGTGCCACCAGTGATTTGGGCAGAGACCAAGAGACCCAGTACTTC. It codes for CATSDLGRDQETQYF.